The next 32 T cell receptor beta chains were all read from a single sample in a study of cytomegalovirus exposure and HLA in healthy donors (dated by TCRdb to between 2016 and 2019). Library construction relied on the immunoSEQ multiplex PCR assay. For the multiplex PCR, a mixture combining 60 forward primers for TCR Vbeta segments and 13 reverse primers for TCR Jbeta segments was used. TCRdb re-hosts the immuneACCESS table, in-frame sequences only. Its copies lack some clones; in the studies checked, an unresolved V gene accounts for under half of them, and the cause for the rest is not known. Within this sample are about 100,000 clones, with about four fifths of them counted one time only. 5.5% to 8% of the sample is in the top ten clones. The material sequenced was PBMCs. These receptors were taken from a man aged 25 to 40 in good health and CMV-seronegative.

This chain connects TRBV7-6 to TRBJ1-5; no firm D call. Germline CDR1 reads SGHVS; CDR2 reads FNYEAQ. V lost 2 bases, J lost 4 bases, and 6 bases lay in between. CDR3 length: 13 amino acids. The CDR3 is CASSLSVNQPQHF. CDR3 coding DNA: TGTGCCAGCAGCTTATCCGTAAATCAGCCCCAGCATTTT.

With respect to this clone: One end of the junction is discordant with germline, which a read error may explain. The rearrangement joins TRBV7-8 to TRBJ2-1, with D tentatively TRBD2 (6 bases). The CDR3 sequence is 14 residues long. The germline V gene encodes CDR1 SGHVS and CDR2 FQNEAQ. As DNA, the CDR3 is TGTGCCAGCAGCTTACGAACCCTAGGAGGGGACTTGGTCTTC. Amino acids: CASSLRTLGGDLVF.

This clone was observed once. The sample has other DNA sequences that encode this CDR3 too. The chain recombines TRBV7-9 with TRBJ2-7; D ambiguous. Trimming removed 6 bases at V and 1 base at J, with 4 bases between. Per the germline V gene, CDR1 is SEHNR and CDR2 is FQNEAQ (reference sequence). The CDR3 runs 11 residues. CDR3 region: CASSPSYEQYF. The CDR3 nucleotides read TGTGCCAGCAGTCCATCCTACGAGCAGTACTTC.

The chain couples TRBV5-1 to TRBJ1-1; 8 bases align to TRBD1. CDR1 SGHRS and CDR2 YFSETQ come from the germline V gene. The V and J ends lost 4 bases and 0 bases, in that order; junction bases with no gene match: 2. The CDR3 has 14 amino acids. DNA for the CDR3: TGCGCCAGCAGCGCGACAGGGGTGAACACTGAAGCTTTCTTT. Amino acid sequence: CASSATGVNTEAFF.

The V gene is TRBV6-1, the J gene TRBJ2-5; 8 bases fit TRBD2. The J call may be wrong; the DNA end is better matched by TRBJ2-7. The CDR3 extends over 15 amino acids. CDR1 is MNHNS and CDR2 is SASEGT in the germline V gene. The CDR3 DNA follows: TGTGCCAGCCGATCCGGGACTAGGACCTCCTACGAGCAGTACTTC. Translating gives CASRSGTRTSYEQYF.

The gene calls are TRBV6-1 and TRBJ2-7; unclear D gene. Germline lookup yields CDR1 MNHNS and CDR2 SASEGT. Trimming cost V 6 bases and J 3 bases, with 15 bases left between them. This CDR3 spans 14 amino acids. The CDR3 protein is CASSLILTNYEQYF. CDR3 DNA: TGTGCCAGCAGCCTTATACTAACTAACTACGAGCAGTACTTC.

The chain employs TRBV9 and TRBJ2-5, with TRBD1 identical over 10 bases. The CDR3 is 15 residues long. The V gene end was trimmed by 3 bases and the J gene end by 4 bases; junction bases not matched to a gene: 6. Germline assignment: CDR1 SGDLS and CDR2 YYNGEE. CDR3 region: CASSAPGQGRETQYF. The CDR3, as DNA: TGTGCCAGCAGCGCCCCGGGACAGGGGCGAGAGACCCAGTACTTC.

This rearrangement joins TRBV7-9 to TRBJ2-3; 7 bases line up with TRBD2. Germline V gives CDR1 SEHNR, CDR2 FQNEAQ (reference sequence). V shed 4 bases and J 6 bases; nucleotides not matched to a gene: 16. The CDR3 totals 17 residues. The CDR3 spells CASSSSSGTKARDTQYF. CDR3 DNA: TGTGCCAGCAGCTCGTCATCCGGGACTAAGGCACGGGATACGCAGTATTTT.

The chain combines TRBV10-3 with TRBJ2-7; tentatively, D is TRBD1 (5 bases). Germline CDR1 is ENHRY and CDR2 is SYGVKD. The V end lost 2 bases, the J end lost 5 bases, and 13 bases lay between the germline ends. The CDR3 consists of 14 residues. This chain's CDR3 is CAISEVAQGHEQYF. The CDR3 region has the DNA TGTGCCATCAGTGAGGTTGCGCAGGGCCACGAGCAGTACTTC.

As for this clone: Within the sample, other DNA sequences also encode this same CDR3. The chain employs TRBV7-9 and TRBJ2-3; D is undetermined. Per the germline V gene, CDR1 is SEHNR and CDR2 is FQNEAQ (reference sequence). The CDR3 loop spans 14 amino acids. V was cut by 1 base and J by 2 bases, with 7 bases left in between. The CDR3 DNA reads TGTGCCAGCAGCTTAGGACTTTCCACAGATACGCAGTATTTT. Amino acids: CASSLGLSTDTQYF.

This chain connects TRBV9 to TRBJ2-3; 7 bases match TRBD2. The CDR3 is 15 amino acids. V shed 0 bases, J shed 2 bases, and the junction held 3 bases outside the gene matches. Germline lookup yields CDR1 SGDLS and CDR2 YYNGEE. The CDR3 coding sequence is TGTGCCAGCAGCGTAGGGCTAGCGGTCACAGATACGCAGTATTTT. Amino acid sequence: CASSVGLAVTDTQYF.

This chain uses TRBV29-1 with TRBJ1-4; tentative D call: TRBD1 (5 bases). V lost 4 bases to trimming and J lost 10 bases, with 13 bases between them. Germline CDR1 SQVTM, CDR2 ANQGSEA. The CDR3 consists of 12 residues. CDR3 amino acids: CSVGAGVGKLFF. The CDR3 DNA reads as TGCAGCGTTGGAGCGGGGGTCGGAAAACTGTTTTTT.

This sequence joins TRBV7-2 and TRBJ2-5, with TRBD1 as a possible D gene (5 bases). The DNA end lines up better with TRBJ2-7; the J call may be wrong. Looked up from germline, CDR1 is SGHTA and CDR2 is FQGNSA. CDR3 length: 14 amino acids. This chain's CDR3 is CASSLIPGLYEQYF. CDR3 DNA sequence: TGTGCCAGCAGCTTAATACCAGGGCTGTACGAGCAGTACTTC.

The chain couples TRBV5-8 to TRBJ2-3, with D possibly being TRBD2 (6 bases). This CDR3 spans 15 amino acids. Germline V gives CDR1 SGHTS, CDR2 YDEGEE. Trimming stripped 0 bases from V and 0 bases from J, with 8 bases between. This CDR3 is CASSLGGTSTDTQYF. Written as DNA, the CDR3 is TGTGCCAGCAGCTTGGGGGGGACTAGCACAGATACGCAGTATTTT.

The CDR3 DNA is TGCGCCAGCAGCCAAGACAGGGACACCGGGGAGCTGTTTTTT. It is translated as CASSQDRDTGELFF. The chain combines TRBV4-3 with TRBJ2-2; perhaps TRBD1 as D (5 bases). The CDR3 covers 14 residues. V was clipped by 0 bases and J by 3 bases, with 5 bases between them. Germline V CDR1 and CDR2: LGHNA, YSLEER.

This clone was counted a single time. The chain recombines TRBV7-3 with TRBJ2-1, with 10 bases that match TRBD2. The germline V gene has CDR1 SGHTA and CDR2 FQGTGA. CDR3 length equals 15 residues. V dropped 5 bases and J dropped 12; count of bases not matched to a gene: 13. CDR3 protein: CASSLDRGLAWGQFF. The CDR3 bases are TGTGCCAGCAGCCTAGATAGGGGACTAGCGTGGGGGCAGTTCTTC.

V usage is TRBV7-9 and J usage is TRBJ2-1; 7 bases fit TRBD2. The CDR3 loop spans 17 amino acids. Germline values: CDR1 SEHNR, CDR2 FQNEAQ (reference sequence). The V and J ends lost 3 bases and 5 bases, in that order; junction bases with no gene match: 13. Here the CDR3 reads CASSFGLLAEHDNEQFF. The CDR3 DNA reads TGTGCCAGCAGCTTCGGTCTCCTAGCGGAGCATGACAATGAGCAGTTCTTC.

This chain links TRBV11-3 with TRBJ2-1, with D possibly TRBD2 on 6 matching bases. Germline V CDR1 and CDR2: SGHNT, YENEEA. V was shortened by 5 bases and J by 6 bases, with 20 bases between the two germline ends. The CDR3 is made up of 16 amino acids. The CDR3 protein is CASSPSWRGPTNEQFF. CDR3 nucleotides: TGTGCCAGCAGCCCGTCCTGGCGGGGTCCCACCAATGAGCAGTTCTTC.

The chain uses TRBV28 and TRBJ1-2; D possibly corresponds to TRBD1 (5 bases). V was pared by 6 bases and J by 6 bases, with 14 bases between. The CDR3 is 13 amino acids. CDR1 is MDHEN, CDR2 SYDVKM, per germline. The CDR3 protein is CASRSNPGHGYTF. CDR3 nucleotide sequence: TGTGCCAGCAGGAGCAACCCAGGGCATGGCTACACCTTC.

The chain uses TRBV28 and TRBJ2-1; 7 positions agree with TRBD1. Trimming took 4 bases from V and 5 from J; bases not matched to a gene: 5. CDR1 and CDR2 from the germline V gene are MDHEN and SYDVKM. The CDR3 covers 14 residues. CDR3: CASSSTGIHNEQFF. CDR3 in DNA: TGTGCCAGCAGTTCGACAGGGATCCACAATGAGCAGTTCTTC. Full variable domain (outside the CDR3, taken from reference TRBV28 and TRBJ2-1): DVKVTQSSRYLVKRTGEKVFLECVQDMDHENMFWYRQDPGLGLRLIYFSYDVKMKEKGDIPEGYSVSREKKERFSLILESASTNQTSMYLCASSSTGIHNEQFFGPGTRLTVL.

This clone was seen once. This chain connects TRBV23-1 to TRBJ1-2; D is ambiguous. TRBV23-1 is designated an ORF whose function remains uncertain. The CDR3 extends over 13 amino acids. Trimming stripped 1 base from V and 6 bases from J, with 9 bases between. This CDR3 reads CASSQWCENGYTF. CDR3 sequence (DNA): TGCGCCAGCAGTCAATGGTGTGAGAATGGCTACACCTTC.

The chain uses TRBV13 and TRBJ2-7; possible D gene TRBD1, 6 bases. CDR1 and CDR2 from the germline V gene are PRHDT and FYEKMQ (reference sequence). This CDR3 region has 14 residues. Trimming removed 6 bases from V and 3 bases from J, with 15 bases in between. Here the CDR3 DNA reads TGTGCCAGCAGTTCTACCGGGACACACTACGAGCAGTACTTC. The encoded protein is CASSSTGTHYEQYF. The complete variable domain, with remaining parts taken from reference TRBV13 and TRBJ2-7, reads AAGVIQSPRHLIKEKRETATLKCYPIPRHDTVYWYQQGPGQDPQFLISFYEKMQSDKGSIPDRFSAQQFSDYHSELNMSSLELGDSALYFCASSSTGTHYEQYFGPGTRLTVT.

This chain uses TRBV9 with TRBJ1-1, with 8 bases identical to TRBD1. The CDR3 loop spans 15 amino acids. CDR1 and CDR2 (germline): SGDLS, YYNGEE. The V segment lost 4 bases and the J segment 0 bases; nucleotides outside the gene matches: 5. The CDR3, as DNA: TGTGCCAGCAGCCCCAGGACAGGGATGAACACTGAAGCTTTCTTT. Translating gives CASSPRTGMNTEAFF.

This clone was seen once. The rearrangement uses TRBV7-6 and TRBJ2-7; TRBD1 aligns across 7 bases. This CDR3 comprises 14 residues. From germline, CDR1 is SGHVS and CDR2 FNYEAQ. Losses at the gene ends were 2 bases for V and 6 bases for J; bases not matched to a gene: 7. The CDR3 sequence: CASSLLSRGPEQYF. The CDR3 DNA reads TGTGCCAGCAGCTTATTAAGTAGGGGGCCCGAGCAGTACTTC.

The V and J genes are TRBV27 and TRBJ2-7, with 7 bases aligning to TRBD1. Germline V gene lookup returns CDR1 MNHEY and CDR2 SMNVEV (reference sequence). Germline trimming cut 2 bases from V and 5 bases from J; bases unmatched to any gene: 12. This CDR3 has 16 amino acids. The CDR3 here is CASSLDPRQGSDEQYF. Written as DNA, the CDR3 is TGTGCCAGCAGTTTAGACCCAAGACAGGGTTCGGACGAGCAGTACTTC.

The CDR3 DNA sequence: TGTGCCAGCTCACCCGAGGCCCTCAACATGAACACTGAAGCTTTCTTT. This gives the protein CASSPEALNMNTEAFF. This sequence joins TRBV18 and TRBJ1-1; D is ambiguous. This CDR3 region has 16 residues. Germline CDR1 reads KGHSH; CDR2 reads LQKENI. Trimming removed 3 bases from V and 0 bases from J, with 14 bases in between.

This chain connects TRBV19 to TRBJ2-1; tentatively, D is TRBD2 (5 bases). The V end was cut by 4 bases, the J end by 6 bases, with 16 bases between. Germline V gene data show CDR1 as LNHDA and CDR2 as SQIVND (reference sequence). This CDR3 is 15 amino acids long. CDR3 DNA: TGTGCCAGTAGTAAATTCCGGGATAGTATCAATGAGCAGTTCTTC. It translates to CASSKFRDSINEQFF.

This rearrangement joins TRBV7-6 to TRBJ2-7; 9 bases are a match to TRBD2. After removal of 1 base from V and 2 bases from J, the junction contained 6 bases not matched to a gene. This CDR3 region has 16 residues. Germline CDR1 and CDR2: SGHVS and FNYEAQ. CDR3 loop: CASSLVSSGAPYEQYF. The CDR3 bases are TGTGCCAGCAGCTTAGTGTCTAGCGGGGCCCCCTACGAGCAGTACTTC.

The chain combines TRBV7-6 with TRBJ2-1, with 7 bases that match TRBD2. Germline V lookup: CDR1 SGHVS, CDR2 FNYEAQ. The CDR3 is made up of 17 amino acids. The V and J ends lost 5 bases and 7 bases, in that order; junction bases with no gene match: 17. CDR3 sequence reads: CASSPLTGNGRVNEQFF. For the CDR3, the DNA is TGTGCCAGCAGCCCCCTAACCGGGAATGGGAGGGTAAATGAGCAGTTCTTC. Based on the CDR3 plus reference TRBV7-6 and TRBJ2-1, the full variable domain is GAGVSQSPRYKVTKRGQDVALRCDPISGHVSLYWYRQALGQGPEFLTYFNYEAQQDKSGLPNDRFSAERPEGSISTLTIQRTEQRDSAMYRCASSPLTGNGRVNEQFFGPGTRLTVL.

The chain has TRBV5-1 and TRBJ2-1; D might be TRBD2 (6 bases). The CDR3 is made up of 14 amino acids. CDR1 SGHRS and CDR2 YFSETQ come from the germline V gene. V lost 5 bases and J 6 bases, leaving 15 bases between the germline ends. Here the CDR3 DNA reads TGCGCCAGCAGGGAGGGAGGTTACGGCAATGAGCAGTTCTTC. This encodes CASREGGYGNEQFF.

This chain links TRBV10-2 with TRBJ2-1; TRBD1 is a possible D gene (5 bases). The germline CDR1 and CDR2 sequences are WSHSY and SAAADI. This CDR3 is built from 15 residues. Trimming pared 3 bases from V and 2 bases from J, leaving 11 bases between. This CDR3 is CASSEVGPTYNEQFF. As DNA, the CDR3 is TGCGCCAGCAGTGAAGTGGGGCCTACCTACAATGAGCAGTTCTTC.

The chain links TRBV7-9 to TRBJ2-1; 11 nucleotides agree with TRBD1. The CDR3 is made up of 17 amino acids. The ends lost 4 bases at V and 1 base at J; junction bases unmatched: 6. The germline V gene has CDR1 SEHNR and CDR2 FQNEAQ (reference sequence). CDR3 amino acids: CASSSTGQGASYNEQFF. The CDR3 coding sequence is TGTGCCAGCAGCTCAACTGGACAGGGGGCATCCTACAATGAGCAGTTCTTC.